What follows are 30 T cell receptor beta chains derived from one specimen sequenced in a study of blood T cells in healthy people across ages. Sample-barcoded 5' priming and a J-beta primer mix drove a second PCR of roughly 6 to 12 cycles. TCRdb re-called the 5' RACE reads through MiXCR, storing one row per CDR3 protein. The top ten hold roughly 12% of the sample, which has approximately 900,000 distinct CDR3 sequences, about 48% seen once. Source material: blood. These receptors all stem from a man aged 25 to 45 in good health.

The chain combines TRBV7-2 with TRBJ2-5; 7 bases match TRBD1. The CDR3 contains 13 residues. CDR1 is SGHTA and CDR2 is FQGNSA in the germline V gene. The junction had 9 bases not matched to a gene; V was cut back by 9 bases and J by 5 bases. DNA of the CDR3: TGTGCCAGTGACAGGGCCAGAGGGGAGACCCAGTACTTC. Its translation is CASDRARGETQYF.

The V gene is TRBV6-2 or TRBV6-3, the J gene TRBJ2-7; TRBD1 might be the D (5 bases). The J call is in doubt because the DNA end fits TRBJ2-5 better. The CDR3 loop spans 11 amino acids. Germline CDR1 MNHEY, CDR2 SVGEGT. DNA of the CDR3: TGTGCCAGCGGCAGGGATGGGACCCAGTACTTC. It yields the protein CASGRDGTQYF.

The V and J genes are TRBV7-9 and TRBJ2-3; 7 positions agree with TRBD1. J gave up 4 bases and V 3 bases, and 4 bases lay outside the gene matches. The CDR3 spans 14 residues. Germline values: CDR1 SEHNR, CDR2 FQNEAQ (reference sequence). The CDR3 coding sequence is TGTGCCAGCAGCTTCCCAGGGGGTGCAGATACGCAGTATTTT. Residues: CASSFPGGADTQYF.

This clonotype was seen a handful of times. The J gene is TRBJ2-1, the V gene TRBV29-1; D unclear. V lost 4 bases, J lost 0 bases, and 13 bases lay in between. The CDR3 runs 15 residues. Per the germline V gene, CDR1 is SQVTM and CDR2 is ANQGSEA. The CDR3 nucleotides are TGCAGCGTTGCTCTGGGCAGGAGCTCCTACAATGAGCAGTTCTTC. As protein: CSVALGRSSYNEQFF.

This rearrangement joins TRBV20-1 to TRBJ2-7; tentatively, D is TRBD1 (6 bases). The CDR3 extends over 15 amino acids. Per the germline V gene, CDR1 is DFQATT and CDR2 is SNEGSKA (reference sequence). Trimming removed 2 bases at V and 1 base at J, with 15 bases between. CDR3 residues: CSARRRDIPSYEQYF. The CDR3 region has the DNA TGCAGTGCTAGAAGACGGGACATACCATCCTACGAGCAGTACTTC.

In its sample, this clonotype was seen a few times. The J gene is TRBJ2-6, the V gene TRBV28, with a weak D call TRBD2 (5 bases). The CDR3 runs to 13 residues. Germline CDR1 is MDHEN and CDR2 is SYDVKM. V was shortened by 8 bases and J by 7 bases, with 12 bases between the two germline ends. The CDR3 region has the DNA TGTGCCAGCCTTGAACGGGGTGCCAACGTCCTGACTTTC. It specifies CASLERGANVLTF. The whole variable domain, filled in from reference TRBV28 and TRBJ2-6, reads DVKVTQSSRYLVKRTGEKVFLECVQDMDHENMFWYRQDPGLGLRLIYFSYDVKMKEKGDIPEGYSVSREKKERFSLILESASTNQTSMYLCASLERGANVLTFGAGSRLTVL.

This chain links TRBV12-3 or TRBV12-4 with TRBJ1-5; perhaps TRBD1 as D (5 bases). There are 17 residues in the CDR3. Trimming took off 0 bases at V and 0 bases at J, with 12 bases between the two ends. The CDR3 coding sequence is TGTGCCAGCAGTTTAGCCAGGGACCTATATAGCAATCAGCCCCAGCATTTT. Translation gives CASSLARDLYSNQPQHF.

This chain joins TRBV3-1 and TRBJ1-5; D might be TRBD1 (6 bases). Germline CDR1 and CDR2: LGHDT and YNNKEL (reference sequence). The V end lost 4 bases, the J end lost 1 base, and 14 bases lay between the germline ends. The CDR3 totals 16 residues. The CDR3, as DNA: TGTGCCAGCAGCCTCACATCAGGGGTGAGCAATCAGCCCCAGCATTTT. This gives the protein CASSLTSGVSNQPQHF.

J is TRBJ1-3 and V is TRBV12-3 or TRBV12-4, with D possibly matching TRBD1 (5 bases). V gave up 1 base and J gave up 10 bases, with 20 bases separating them. The CDR3 sequence is 16 residues long. This CDR3 is CASSLGEQGVRGTIYF. The CDR3 nucleotides read TGTGCCAGCAGTTTAGGAGAACAAGGGGTCCGGGGGACCATATATTTT.

The chain joins TRBV5-5 to TRBJ2-4; 8 bases align to TRBD1. The J call could be wrong; TRBJ2-7 is a better fit for the DNA end. Germline V lookup: CDR1 SGHKS, CDR2 YYEKEE (reference sequence). The CDR3 loop spans 16 amino acids. CDR3 DNA: TGTGCCAGCAGACCACGATCCGGGACAGGTATGGACGAGCAGTACTTC. This codes for CASRPRSGTGMDEQYF.

This clonotype has only a few counts. This chain connects TRBV29-1 to TRBJ2-7; D is uncertain. The CDR3 length is 14 residues. V lost 5 bases to trimming and J lost 2 bases, with 16 bases between them. Germline assignment: CDR1 SQVTM and CDR2 ANQGSEA. CDR3 protein: CSVLFVDSAYEQYF. The CDR3 DNA sequence: TGCAGCGTTCTCTTCGTCGACTCAGCCTACGAGCAGTACTTC.

The genes are TRBV2 and TRBJ1-5; D not resolved. V gave up 7 bases and J gave up 1 base, with 8 bases separating them. Germline lookup yields CDR1 SNHLY and CDR2 FYNNEI. CDR3 length: 13 residues. CDR3 sequence (DNA): TGTGCCAGCACGGATAAGAGCAATCAGCCCCAGCATTTT. Its translation: CASTDKSNQPQHF. The whole variable domain, filled in from reference TRBV2 and TRBJ1-5, reads EPEVTQTPSHQVTQMGQEVILRCVPISNHLYFYWYRQILGQKVEFLVSFYNNEISEKSEIFDDQFSVERPDGSNFTLKIRSTKLEDSAMYFCASTDKSNQPQHFGDGTRLSIL.

This clonotype was picked up a small number of times. V is TRBV20-1 and J is TRBJ2-7, with a weak D call TRBD2 (6 bases). Germline V CDR1 and CDR2: DFQATT, SNEGSKA (reference sequence). Trimming took off 4 bases at V and 0 bases at J, with 13 bases between the two ends. The CDR3 consists of 14 residues. The chain's CDR3 is CSANRAGSSYEQYF. CDR3 bases: TGCAGTGCTAATCGGGCGGGGAGCTCCTACGAGCAGTACTTC.

This clonotype was picked up a small number of times. This rearrangement joins TRBV20-1 to TRBJ2-1, with D possibly TRBD2 on 6 matching bases. This CDR3 contains 14 residues. V gave up 2 bases and J gave up 7 bases, with 15 bases separating them. Germline assignment: CDR1 DFQATT and CDR2 SNEGSKA (reference sequence). The CDR3 region has the DNA TGCAGTGCTAGATCCAGGGAGGATTGGAATGAGCAGTTCTTC. It codes for CSARSREDWNEQFF.

The chain has TRBV6-2 or TRBV6-3 and TRBJ2-7; D might be TRBD2 (6 bases). CDR1 MNHEY and CDR2 SVGEGT come from the germline V gene. Between the trimmed V and J ends, which lost 4 bases and 1 base, there was a span of 11 bases. CDR3 size: 14 residues. CDR3 in DNA: TGTGCCAGCAGTTTAATCCGGGAGTCCTACGAGCAGTACTTC. Encoded protein: CASSLIRESYEQYF.

Turning to this clonotype: One end of the junction is discordant with germline, which a read error may explain. V usage is TRBV5-1 and J usage is TRBJ1-5; 7 bases match TRBD1. The CDR3 totals 15 residues. The germline V gene has CDR1 SGHRS and CDR2 YFSETQ. The CDR3 loop reads CASSPGDSSNRPQHF. CDR3 DNA: TGCGCCAGCAGCCCAGGGGACAGTAGCAATCGGCCCCAGCATTTT.

This clonotype was observed a handful of times. The J gene is TRBJ2-3, the V gene TRBV20-1; 9 bases agree with TRBD2. V trimming: 2 bases; J trimming: 1 base; junction bases outside the gene matches: 7. CDR3 length equals 16 residues. CDR1 is DFQATT, CDR2 SNEGSKA, per germline (reference sequence). CDR3 loop: CSARPASGARTDTQYF. CDR3 nucleotides: TGCAGTGCTAGACCCGCTAGCGGGGCACGCACAGATACGCAGTATTTT.

In its sample, this clonotype was seen a few times. The rearrangement links TRBV6-5 to TRBJ2-7, with 8 bases that match TRBD1. V shed 0 bases and J 1 base; nucleotides not matched to a gene: 11. The CDR3 consists of 18 residues. Looked up from germline, CDR1 is MNHEY and CDR2 is SVGAGI. DNA of the CDR3: TGTGCCAGCAGTTACTCGATCGGCTCAGGGGGCTCGTCCTACGAGCAGTACTTC. The encoded protein is CASSYSIGSGGSSYEQYF.

This sequence joins TRBV5-1 and TRBJ2-2, with D maybe TRBD2 (7 bases). CDR3 length equals 16 residues. Trimming stripped 0 bases from V and 4 bases from J, with 13 bases between. Germline V gene sequence: CDR1 SGHRS, CDR2 YFSETQ. This chain's CDR3 is CASSLEGGPVTGELFF. The DNA for the CDR3 is TGCGCCAGCAGCTTGGAGGGGGGGCCGGTCACCGGGGAGCTGTTTTTT.

V gene TRBV20-1 combines with J gene TRBJ2-5; no clear D gene. V lost 0 bases to trimming and J lost 4 bases, with 6 bases between them. Germline V gene sequence: CDR1 DFQATT, CDR2 SNEGSKA (reference sequence). CDR3 size: 12 residues. The CDR3 coding sequence is TGCAGTGCTAGAGACGCCAGAGAGACCCAGTACTTC. Protein: CSARDARETQYF.

The chain carries TRBV24-1 and TRBJ2-3; D unresolved. The CDR3 is 11 amino acids. Trimming took 10 bases from V and 9 from J, leaving 13 bases between them. The germline CDR1 and CDR2 sequences are KGHDR and SFDVKD. The CDR3 loop reads CATSQANTQYF. DNA of the CDR3: TGTGCCACTTCCCAGGCCAACACGCAGTATTTT.

The chain is built from TRBV20-1 and TRBJ2-7; D assignment may be TRBD1 or TRBD2 (5 bases each). The CDR3 spans 13 residues. V was clipped by 5 bases and J by 3 bases, with 14 bases between them. The germline gives CDR1 DFQATT, CDR2 SNEGSKA (reference sequence). CDR3 protein: CSAFGDHNYEQYF. The CDR3, as DNA: TGCAGTGCTTTCGGGGACCACAACTACGAGCAGTACTTC.

This rearrangement joins TRBV6-5 to TRBJ2-4; no reliable D call. The end of the DNA is better explained by TRBJ2-5, so the J call may be wrong. CDR1 and CDR2 from the germline V gene are MNHEY and SVGAGI. The CDR3 spans 14 residues. CDR3 protein: CASSPTGEEETQYF. Written as DNA, the CDR3 is TGTGCCAGCAGTCCCACCGGAGAGGAGGAGACCCAGTACTTC.

The rearrangement links TRBV7-2 to TRBJ2-7; 7 nucleotides match TRBD1. This CDR3 is 15 amino acids long. Germline V gene sequence: CDR1 SGHTA, CDR2 FQGNSA. V lost 3 bases, J lost 2 bases, and 7 bases stayed unmatched. The CDR3 here is CASSFPRGQTYEQYF. DNA for the CDR3: TGTGCCAGCAGCTTCCCGAGGGGACAGACCTACGAGCAGTACTTC.

This sequence joins TRBV29-1 and TRBJ1-2; 7 positions agree with TRBD1. This CDR3 comprises 14 residues. The ends lost 3 bases at V and 8 bases at J; junction bases unmatched: 12. The germline gives CDR1 SQVTM, CDR2 ANQGSEA. The CDR3 sequence: CSVEYGTAKAGYTF. CDR3 sequence (DNA): TGCAGCGTTGAGTACGGGACAGCGAAGGCGGGCTACACCTTC.

The chain has TRBV10-3 and TRBJ2-3; D gene uncertain. This CDR3 comprises 16 residues. V lost 2 bases, J lost 5 bases, and 17 bases lay in between. Germline V gene sequence: CDR1 ENHRY, CDR2 SYGVKD. In DNA form, the CDR3 reads TGTGCCATCAGTGAGAGTTCCGCAATTTCAGGAGATACGCAGTATTTT. Protein sequence: CAISESSAISGDTQYF.

J is TRBJ2-4 and V is TRBV20-1, with 7 positions matching TRBD1. The CDR3 has 12 amino acids. Looked up from germline, CDR1 is DFQATT and CDR2 is SNEGSKA (reference sequence). The junction had 6 bases not matched to a gene; V was cut back by 5 bases and J by 8 bases. The CDR3 loop is CSARTGVDIQYF. CDR3 sequence (DNA): TGCAGTGCTCGCACAGGGGTAGACATTCAGTACTTC.

This clonotype was seen repeatedly, ten times or more. The chain has TRBV5-1 and TRBJ2-1, with TRBD1 identical over 10 bases. With 1 base clipped from V and 4 bases from J, the junction kept 2 bases outside the gene matches. The CDR3 contains 15 residues. Per the germline V gene, CDR1 is SGHRS and CDR2 is YFSETQ. The CDR3 is CASSLRDRGYNEQFF. Here the CDR3 DNA reads TGCGCCAGCAGCTTGAGGGACAGGGGATACAATGAGCAGTTCTTC.

This chain connects TRBV9 to TRBJ1-2, with unresolved D. The V end was cut by 3 bases, the J end by 8 bases, with 17 bases between. This CDR3 region has 14 residues. The germline V gene encodes CDR1 SGDLS and CDR2 YYNGEE. The CDR3 DNA follows: TGTGCCAGCAGCGAGACCGGGCCCGCTGGAGGCTACACCTTC. It specifies CASSETGPAGGYTF.

This sequence joins TRBV5-1 and TRBJ2-7; D may be TRBD1 or TRBD2 (5 bases each). The J call may be wrong; the DNA end is better matched by TRBJ2-5. Germline V gene lookup returns CDR1 SGHRS and CDR2 YFSETQ. CDR3 length: 17 amino acids. This chain's CDR3 is CASSLLPGRGHEETQYF. CDR3 in DNA: TGCGCCAGCAGCCTTCTACCGGGACGGGGCCATGAGGAGACCCAGTACTTC.